The next 30 T cell receptor beta chains were all read from a single sample in a study of blood T cell repertoires in COVID-19. TCRdb's copy holds only in-frame clones and misses some; the assay was immunoSEQ multiplex PCR. Of about 300,000 clones in the sample, around 88% were seen once. The source material was peripheral blood. These receptors all stem from a woman aged 25 to 39 who had recovered from COVID-19.

Details on this clone: A read error may produce the germline difference seen at one junction end. V gene TRBV15 combines with J gene TRBJ1-3, with no clear D. This CDR3 region has 14 residues. The germline V gene encodes CDR1 LNHNV and CDR2 YYDKDF (reference sequence). Here the CDR3 reads CATSREGLGDTIYF. CDR3 in DNA: TGTGCCACCAGCAGAGAAGGCCTTGGAGACACCATATATTTT.

The chain combines TRBV2 with TRBJ2-7; D perhaps matches TRBD1 (6 bases). V lost 8 bases and J 4 bases, leaving 12 bases between the germline ends. The CDR3 runs 12 residues. Germline-derived CDR1 and CDR2 are SNHLY and FYNNEI. In DNA, the CDR3 is TGTGCCAGCCGAGACAGGACTTACGAGCAGTACTTC. Translated: CASRDRTYEQYF. The variable domain in full, completed from reference TRBV2 and TRBJ2-7, reads EPEVTQTPSHQVTQMGQEVILRCVPISNHLYFYWYRQILGQKVEFLVSFYNNEISEKSEIFDDQFSVERPDGSNFTLKIRSTKLEDSAMYFCASRDRTYEQYFGPGTRLTVT.

The chain combines TRBV28 with TRBJ1-2, with 7 bases fitting TRBD1. J gave up 4 bases and V 5 bases, and 16 bases lay outside the gene matches. The V gene's germline CDR1 is MDHEN and CDR2 SYDVKM. The CDR3 consists of 17 residues. The CDR3 bases are TGTGCCAGCAGTACCTACCAACCCACAGGGGAATCCTATGGCTACACCTTC. It encodes CASSTYQPTGESYGYTF.

V and J are TRBV19 and TRBJ2-7; TRBD1 agrees at 9 bases. The CDR3 runs 16 residues. V was clipped by 6 bases and J by 3 bases; unmatched bases: 12. Germline-derived CDR1 and CDR2 are LNHDA and SQIVND (reference sequence). For the CDR3, the DNA is TGTGCCAGTAGCCCGAGGTGGACAGGGGAAAACTACGAGCAGTACTTC. Its translation is CASSPRWTGENYEQYF.

This chain connects TRBV5-1 to TRBJ2-5; tentatively, D is TRBD1 (5 bases). Trimming stripped 0 bases from V and 2 bases from J, with 8 bases between. The CDR3 contains 14 residues. Looked up from germline, CDR1 is SGHRS and CDR2 is YFSETQ. Here the CDR3 reads CASSLEPGQETQYF. Written as DNA, the CDR3 is TGCGCCAGCAGCTTGGAGCCAGGGCAAGAGACCCAGTACTTC.

The genes are TRBV30 and TRBJ2-5; D might be TRBD2 (5 bases). V lost 0 bases and J 5 bases, leaving 13 bases between the germline ends. Germline loops: CDR1 GTSNPN, CDR2 SVGIG (reference sequence). CDR3 length: 14 amino acids. CDR3 protein: CAWSVIPLVETQYF. Written as DNA, the CDR3 is TGTGCCTGGAGTGTAATCCCACTAGTGGAGACCCAGTACTTC.

CDR3 residues: CASSDGAWDREQFF. Here the CDR3 DNA reads TGTGCCAGCAGTGACGGGGCGTGGGACAGAGAGCAGTTCTTC. The chain combines TRBV6-4 with TRBJ2-1, with TRBD1 matching over 7 bases. Germline-derived CDR1 and CDR2 are MRHNA and SNTAGT. The CDR3 is 14 amino acids. The V gene end was trimmed by 2 bases and the J gene end by 10 bases; junction bases not matched to a gene: 8.

This chain links TRBV7-9 with TRBJ1-3; D gene uncertain. The CDR3 is made up of 16 amino acids. The germline CDR1 and CDR2 sequences are SEHNR and FQNEAQ (reference sequence). The V and J ends lost 2 bases and 0 bases respectively, with 11 bases between them. The CDR3 region has the DNA TGTGCCAGCAGCTTATCTCTATCATACTCTGGAAACACCATATATTTT. Residues: CASSLSLSYSGNTIYF.

This clone appeared many times. The V call is TRBV25-1, the J call TRBJ1-6; D not resolved. This CDR3 region has 15 residues. V shed 1 base and J shed 2 bases, with 6 bases lying between them. CDR1 MGHDK and CDR2 SYGVNS come from the germline V gene. CDR3 amino acids: CASSEWLAYNSPLHF. Written as DNA, the CDR3 is TGTGCCAGCAGTGAATGGTTAGCCTATAATTCACCCCTCCACTTT. Combining the CDR3 with reference TRBV25-1 and TRBJ1-6 gives the whole variable domain EADIYQTPRYLVIGTGKKITLECSQTMGHDKMYWYQQDPGMELHLIHYSYGVNSTEKGDLSSESTVSRIRTEHFPLTLESARPSHTSQYLCASSEWLAYNSPLHFGNGTRLTVT.

The J gene is TRBJ2-7, the V gene TRBV7-2; maybe TRBD1 (6 bases). CDR1 and CDR2 (germline): SGHTA, FQGNSA. This CDR3 contains 14 residues. Trimming removed 5 bases from V and 0 bases from J, with 11 bases in between. The CDR3 coding sequence is TGTGCCAGCAGCCCAGACAGGTCCTCCTACGAGCAGTACTTC. As protein: CASSPDRSSYEQYF. Looking up the rest from reference TRBV7-2 and TRBJ2-7 gives the full variable domain: GAGVSQSPSNKVTEKGKDVELRCDPISGHTALYWYRQSLGQGLEFLIYFQGNSAPDKSGLPSDRFSAERTGGSVSTLTIQRTQQEDSAVYLCASSPDRSSYEQYFGPGTRLTVT.

The chain has TRBV7-2 and TRBJ2-3, with D hard to call. V lost 5 bases, J lost 0 bases, and 6 bases lay in between. Germline values: CDR1 SGHTA, CDR2 FQGNSA. The CDR3 is made up of 13 amino acids. The CDR3 nucleotides read TGTGCCAGCAGCCCGTATAGCACAGATACGCAGTATTTT. Protein sequence: CASSPYSTDTQYF. The whole variable domain, filled in from reference TRBV7-2 and TRBJ2-3, reads GAGVSQSPSNKVTEKGKDVELRCDPISGHTALYWYRQSLGQGLEFLIYFQGNSAPDKSGLPSDRFSAERTGGSVSTLTIQRTQQEDSAVYLCASSPYSTDTQYFGPGTRLTVL.

The rearrangement links TRBV30 to TRBJ2-3; 7 bases fit TRBD2. V shed 7 bases, J shed 1 base, and the junction held 8 bases outside the gene matches. CDR3 size: 14 residues. Per germline, CDR1 GTSNPN and CDR2 SVGIG (reference sequence). The CDR3 bases are TGTGCCTCGAACATAGCGGGTGGCACAGATACGCAGTATTTT. Its translation is CASNIAGGTDTQYF.

The chain combines TRBV14 with TRBJ1-1; no definite D call. V lost 7 bases, J lost 1 base, and 13 bases lay in between. Germline V gene data show CDR1 as SGHDN and CDR2 as FVKESK. The length of the CDR3 is 14 residues. The CDR3 DNA reads as TGTGCCAGCACCTACAGCCTATCGAACACTGAAGCTTTCTTT. Translated: CASTYSLSNTEAFF.

The chain employs TRBV19 and TRBJ1-1; TRBD1 is a possible D gene (6 bases). Germline V gene lookup returns CDR1 LNHDA and CDR2 SQIVND (reference sequence). The CDR3 length is 15 residues. Deletions cut 7 bases from V and 7 bases from J, with 22 bases between. CDR3 sequence: CASTVQGGQGSEAFF. The CDR3, as DNA: TGTGCCAGTACCGTACAGGGAGGGCAGGGAAGTGAAGCTTTCTTT.

The gene calls are TRBV15 and TRBJ2-5; D is perhaps TRBD2 (5 bases). Per the germline V gene, CDR1 is LNHNV and CDR2 is YYDKDF (reference sequence). The CDR3 sequence is 16 residues long. V lost 3 bases and J lost 0, with 14 bases in between. The CDR3: CATSRSLMRDQETQYF. The CDR3 coding sequence is TGTGCCACCAGCAGGTCCCTGATGAGGGACCAAGAGACCCAGTACTTC.

The chain combines TRBV12-3 or TRBV12-4 with TRBJ1-1; no reliable D call. Trimming took 3 bases from V and 7 from J, leaving 12 bases between them. The CDR3 sequence is 13 residues long. The CDR3, as DNA: TGTGCCAGCAGTTTGCGGGCCGGCTATGAAGCTTTCTTT. It yields the protein CASSLRAGYEAFF.

The chain couples TRBV11-2 to TRBJ2-7; D is unresolved. This CDR3 spans 12 amino acids. Germline CDR1 and CDR2: SGHAT and FQNNGV. Trimming stripped 5 bases from V and 2 bases from J, with 7 bases between. The CDR3 DNA reads TGTGCCAGCAGCCCCCGAGCCTACGAGCAGTACTTC. Its protein is CASSPRAYEQYF.

The gene calls are TRBV24-1 and TRBJ1-1, with TRBD1 matching 11 bases. From germline, CDR1 is KGHDR and CDR2 SFDVKD. The CDR3 is 17 residues long. The junction had 9 bases not matched to a gene; V was cut back by 3 bases and J by 4 bases. Written as DNA, the CDR3 is TGTGCCACCAGTGATCCGCGGACAGGGGGCGGGGGCACTGAAGCTTTCTTT. It specifies CATSDPRTGGGGTEAFF.

V usage is TRBV24-1 and J usage is TRBJ2-2, with D maybe TRBD2 (6 bases). CDR3 size: 16 residues. Per germline, CDR1 KGHDR and CDR2 SFDVKD. Trimming cost V 7 bases and J 5 bases, with 19 bases left between them. CDR3: CATSSAQEGKTGELFF. The CDR3 region has the DNA TGTGCCACCAGCAGCGCACAGGAGGGAAAAACCGGGGAGCTGTTTTTT.

The V gene is TRBV6-2 or TRBV6-3, the J gene TRBJ1-5, with D possibly being TRBD1 (6 bases). V shed 6 bases and J shed 3 bases, with 15 bases lying between them. This CDR3 region has 15 residues. Germline V gene lookup returns CDR1 MNHEY and CDR2 SVGEGT. Here the CDR3 reads CASSPVGAFNQPQHF. The CDR3 region has the DNA TGTGCCAGCAGCCCGGTGGGGGCCTTCAATCAGCCCCAGCATTTT.

The CDR3 sequence is CASSFRAGHGNTIYF. CDR3 in DNA: TGCGCCAGCAGCTTCAGGGCTGGCCATGGAAACACCATATATTTT. The chain combines TRBV5-1 with TRBJ1-3; possible D gene TRBD1, 5 bases. With 2 bases removed from V and 3 bases from J, the gap between germline ends came to 12 bases. The germline V gene encodes CDR1 SGHRS and CDR2 YFSETQ. The length of the CDR3 is 15 residues.

The chain combines TRBV19 with TRBJ2-2; no clear D. The CDR3 is 13 amino acids. Per the germline V gene, CDR1 is LNHDA and CDR2 is SQIVND (reference sequence). Trimming took off 3 bases at V and 4 bases at J, with 6 bases between the two ends. CDR3 amino acids: CASSIVPTGELFF. CDR3 nucleotides: TGTGCCAGTAGTATCGTCCCCACCGGGGAGCTGTTTTTT.

This sequence joins TRBV9 and TRBJ2-5; 7 nucleotides agree with TRBD2. This CDR3 is 13 amino acids long. Germline V gives CDR1 SGDLS, CDR2 YYNGEE. V shed 3 bases and J 1 base; nucleotides not matched to a gene: 0. CDR3 protein: CASSGGGQETQYF. CDR3 DNA: TGTGCCAGCAGCGGCGGGGGCCAAGAGACCCAGTACTTC.

A single count supports this clone. The chain joins TRBV27 to TRBJ2-5; 9 positions agree with TRBD2. The V segment lost 3 bases and the J segment 4 bases; nucleotides outside the gene matches: 12. The CDR3 is 17 residues long. CDR1 and CDR2 (germline): MNHEY, SMNVEV (reference sequence). As DNA, the CDR3 is TGTGCCAGCAGTTTCTCAACGCTTAGCGGGGGAAGAGAGACCCAGTACTTC. Its protein is CASSFSTLSGGRETQYF.

The V call is TRBV29-1, the J call TRBJ1-1; D unresolved. V shed 5 bases and J shed 6 bases, with 13 bases lying between them. Germline-derived CDR1 and CDR2 are SQVTM and ANQGSEA. The CDR3 runs to 12 residues. CDR3 residues: CSVQSGVAEAFF. As DNA, the CDR3 is TGCAGCGTTCAGTCCGGGGTCGCTGAAGCTTTCTTT.

This clone was detected once. The chain couples TRBV6-1 to TRBJ1-2; 7 bases align to TRBD1. J gave up 4 bases and V 2 bases, and 10 bases lay outside the gene matches. The CDR3 is 16 residues long. The germline V gene encodes CDR1 MNHNS and CDR2 SASEGT. Here the CDR3 DNA reads TGTGCCAGCAGTGAATACAGGGGTGACGCTGGCTATGGCTACACCTTC. It is translated as CASSEYRGDAGYGYTF.

Worth noting for this clone: Other DNA sequences in this sample translate to the same CDR3. The chain combines TRBV12-3 or TRBV12-4 with TRBJ1-1; the D is unclear. Deletions cut 3 bases from V and 5 bases from J, with 7 bases between. The CDR3 covers 12 residues. Here the CDR3 reads CASSLGLTEAFF. CDR3 DNA sequence: TGTGCCAGCAGTTTGGGCCTTACTGAAGCTTTCTTT.

The gene calls are TRBV18 and TRBJ2-1; 9 bases fit TRBD1. CDR1 and CDR2 from the germline V gene are KGHSH and LQKENI. The CDR3 is made up of 16 amino acids. Trimming cost V 0 bases and J 9 bases; bases outside gene matches: 9. The CDR3 nucleotides read TGTGCCAGCTCACCACCCCCGGGACAGGGTACCAGTGAGCAGTTCTTC. It encodes CASSPPPGQGTSEQFF.

The chain uses TRBV24-1 and TRBJ2-1; D unresolved. The CDR3 has 13 residues. Between the trimmed V and J ends, which lost 4 bases and 4 bases, there was a span of 7 bases. The germline gives CDR1 KGHDR, CDR2 SFDVKD. CDR3 nucleotides: TGTGCCACCAGTGACTTCAGGTACAATGAGCAGTTCTTC. Protein product: CATSDFRYNEQFF.

In the case of this clone: One junction end does not reproduce the germline sequence, and a read error may be involved. The rearrangement joins TRBV7-3 to TRBJ2-7; no firm D call. Germline CDR1 and CDR2: SGHTA and FQGTGA. CDR3 length: 14 amino acids. This CDR3 reads CASSLLSHSNEQYF. CDR3 in DNA: TGTGCCAGCAGCTTACTGTCTCACTCCAACGAGCAGTACTTC.